The 5 T cell receptor beta chains given below trace back to one sample, sequenced in a study of lymphopenia after photon versus proton radiotherapy. The table came from immunoSEQ multiplex PCR; TCRdb's copy has only in-frame clones and leaves some out. The table includes 75,000 or so clones, more than 70% detected once. This material consisted of peripheral blood, taken from a patient treated with proton-based radiotherapy. Receptor source: a man in his fifties or sixties with pancreatic cancer.

This CDR3 is CASSVREFEQYF. The DNA of the CDR3 is TGTGCCAGCAGCGTCAGGGAGTTCGAGCAGTACTTC. This chain connects TRBV11-3 to TRBJ2-7; tentatively, D is TRBD1 or TRBD2 (5 bases each). From germline, CDR1 is SGHNT and CDR2 YENEEA. V lost 5 bases and J 6 bases, leaving 11 bases between the germline ends. The CDR3 is 12 residues long.

The chain is built from TRBV9 and TRBJ2-1; D remains ambiguous. V lost 0 bases to trimming and J lost 0 bases, with 7 bases between them. CDR1 and CDR2 from the germline V gene are SGDLS and YYNGEE. The CDR3 spans 15 residues. The CDR3 sequence is CASSVAWTSYNEQFF. CDR3 DNA sequence: TGTGCCAGCAGCGTAGCCTGGACCTCCTACAATGAGCAGTTCTTC.

This chain joins TRBV6-1 and TRBJ1-2; no clear D. The CDR3 is made up of 13 amino acids. V gave up 8 bases and J gave up 4 bases, with 14 bases separating them. The germline V gene has CDR1 MNHNS and CDR2 SASEGT. The CDR3 DNA sequence: TGTGCCAGCTTCCGGGAGGCGAGCTATGGCTACACCTTC. It encodes CASFREASYGYTF.

The CDR3 DNA sequence: TGTGCCAGCAGCCAAGCGGGGACAGGGGGTAGGAGGACTGAAGCTTTCTTT. As protein: CASSQAGTGGRRTEAFF. V and J are TRBV4-2 and TRBJ1-1, with 11 nucleotides matching TRBD1. This CDR3 has 17 residues. CDR1 and CDR2 (germline): LGHNA, YNFKEQ. Trimming cost V 1 base and J 5 bases; bases outside gene matches: 9.

The sample holds one count of this clone. The chain combines TRBV13 with TRBJ1-1; no clear D. The germline V and J ends were trimmed by 5 bases and 1 base, with 11 bases remaining between them. CDR3 length equals 14 residues. CDR1 and CDR2 (germline): PRHDT, FYEKMQ (reference sequence). The CDR3 DNA sequence: TGTGCCAGCAGCCCATTCAAAAGGAACACTGAAGCTTTCTTT. Translation: CASSPFKRNTEAFF.